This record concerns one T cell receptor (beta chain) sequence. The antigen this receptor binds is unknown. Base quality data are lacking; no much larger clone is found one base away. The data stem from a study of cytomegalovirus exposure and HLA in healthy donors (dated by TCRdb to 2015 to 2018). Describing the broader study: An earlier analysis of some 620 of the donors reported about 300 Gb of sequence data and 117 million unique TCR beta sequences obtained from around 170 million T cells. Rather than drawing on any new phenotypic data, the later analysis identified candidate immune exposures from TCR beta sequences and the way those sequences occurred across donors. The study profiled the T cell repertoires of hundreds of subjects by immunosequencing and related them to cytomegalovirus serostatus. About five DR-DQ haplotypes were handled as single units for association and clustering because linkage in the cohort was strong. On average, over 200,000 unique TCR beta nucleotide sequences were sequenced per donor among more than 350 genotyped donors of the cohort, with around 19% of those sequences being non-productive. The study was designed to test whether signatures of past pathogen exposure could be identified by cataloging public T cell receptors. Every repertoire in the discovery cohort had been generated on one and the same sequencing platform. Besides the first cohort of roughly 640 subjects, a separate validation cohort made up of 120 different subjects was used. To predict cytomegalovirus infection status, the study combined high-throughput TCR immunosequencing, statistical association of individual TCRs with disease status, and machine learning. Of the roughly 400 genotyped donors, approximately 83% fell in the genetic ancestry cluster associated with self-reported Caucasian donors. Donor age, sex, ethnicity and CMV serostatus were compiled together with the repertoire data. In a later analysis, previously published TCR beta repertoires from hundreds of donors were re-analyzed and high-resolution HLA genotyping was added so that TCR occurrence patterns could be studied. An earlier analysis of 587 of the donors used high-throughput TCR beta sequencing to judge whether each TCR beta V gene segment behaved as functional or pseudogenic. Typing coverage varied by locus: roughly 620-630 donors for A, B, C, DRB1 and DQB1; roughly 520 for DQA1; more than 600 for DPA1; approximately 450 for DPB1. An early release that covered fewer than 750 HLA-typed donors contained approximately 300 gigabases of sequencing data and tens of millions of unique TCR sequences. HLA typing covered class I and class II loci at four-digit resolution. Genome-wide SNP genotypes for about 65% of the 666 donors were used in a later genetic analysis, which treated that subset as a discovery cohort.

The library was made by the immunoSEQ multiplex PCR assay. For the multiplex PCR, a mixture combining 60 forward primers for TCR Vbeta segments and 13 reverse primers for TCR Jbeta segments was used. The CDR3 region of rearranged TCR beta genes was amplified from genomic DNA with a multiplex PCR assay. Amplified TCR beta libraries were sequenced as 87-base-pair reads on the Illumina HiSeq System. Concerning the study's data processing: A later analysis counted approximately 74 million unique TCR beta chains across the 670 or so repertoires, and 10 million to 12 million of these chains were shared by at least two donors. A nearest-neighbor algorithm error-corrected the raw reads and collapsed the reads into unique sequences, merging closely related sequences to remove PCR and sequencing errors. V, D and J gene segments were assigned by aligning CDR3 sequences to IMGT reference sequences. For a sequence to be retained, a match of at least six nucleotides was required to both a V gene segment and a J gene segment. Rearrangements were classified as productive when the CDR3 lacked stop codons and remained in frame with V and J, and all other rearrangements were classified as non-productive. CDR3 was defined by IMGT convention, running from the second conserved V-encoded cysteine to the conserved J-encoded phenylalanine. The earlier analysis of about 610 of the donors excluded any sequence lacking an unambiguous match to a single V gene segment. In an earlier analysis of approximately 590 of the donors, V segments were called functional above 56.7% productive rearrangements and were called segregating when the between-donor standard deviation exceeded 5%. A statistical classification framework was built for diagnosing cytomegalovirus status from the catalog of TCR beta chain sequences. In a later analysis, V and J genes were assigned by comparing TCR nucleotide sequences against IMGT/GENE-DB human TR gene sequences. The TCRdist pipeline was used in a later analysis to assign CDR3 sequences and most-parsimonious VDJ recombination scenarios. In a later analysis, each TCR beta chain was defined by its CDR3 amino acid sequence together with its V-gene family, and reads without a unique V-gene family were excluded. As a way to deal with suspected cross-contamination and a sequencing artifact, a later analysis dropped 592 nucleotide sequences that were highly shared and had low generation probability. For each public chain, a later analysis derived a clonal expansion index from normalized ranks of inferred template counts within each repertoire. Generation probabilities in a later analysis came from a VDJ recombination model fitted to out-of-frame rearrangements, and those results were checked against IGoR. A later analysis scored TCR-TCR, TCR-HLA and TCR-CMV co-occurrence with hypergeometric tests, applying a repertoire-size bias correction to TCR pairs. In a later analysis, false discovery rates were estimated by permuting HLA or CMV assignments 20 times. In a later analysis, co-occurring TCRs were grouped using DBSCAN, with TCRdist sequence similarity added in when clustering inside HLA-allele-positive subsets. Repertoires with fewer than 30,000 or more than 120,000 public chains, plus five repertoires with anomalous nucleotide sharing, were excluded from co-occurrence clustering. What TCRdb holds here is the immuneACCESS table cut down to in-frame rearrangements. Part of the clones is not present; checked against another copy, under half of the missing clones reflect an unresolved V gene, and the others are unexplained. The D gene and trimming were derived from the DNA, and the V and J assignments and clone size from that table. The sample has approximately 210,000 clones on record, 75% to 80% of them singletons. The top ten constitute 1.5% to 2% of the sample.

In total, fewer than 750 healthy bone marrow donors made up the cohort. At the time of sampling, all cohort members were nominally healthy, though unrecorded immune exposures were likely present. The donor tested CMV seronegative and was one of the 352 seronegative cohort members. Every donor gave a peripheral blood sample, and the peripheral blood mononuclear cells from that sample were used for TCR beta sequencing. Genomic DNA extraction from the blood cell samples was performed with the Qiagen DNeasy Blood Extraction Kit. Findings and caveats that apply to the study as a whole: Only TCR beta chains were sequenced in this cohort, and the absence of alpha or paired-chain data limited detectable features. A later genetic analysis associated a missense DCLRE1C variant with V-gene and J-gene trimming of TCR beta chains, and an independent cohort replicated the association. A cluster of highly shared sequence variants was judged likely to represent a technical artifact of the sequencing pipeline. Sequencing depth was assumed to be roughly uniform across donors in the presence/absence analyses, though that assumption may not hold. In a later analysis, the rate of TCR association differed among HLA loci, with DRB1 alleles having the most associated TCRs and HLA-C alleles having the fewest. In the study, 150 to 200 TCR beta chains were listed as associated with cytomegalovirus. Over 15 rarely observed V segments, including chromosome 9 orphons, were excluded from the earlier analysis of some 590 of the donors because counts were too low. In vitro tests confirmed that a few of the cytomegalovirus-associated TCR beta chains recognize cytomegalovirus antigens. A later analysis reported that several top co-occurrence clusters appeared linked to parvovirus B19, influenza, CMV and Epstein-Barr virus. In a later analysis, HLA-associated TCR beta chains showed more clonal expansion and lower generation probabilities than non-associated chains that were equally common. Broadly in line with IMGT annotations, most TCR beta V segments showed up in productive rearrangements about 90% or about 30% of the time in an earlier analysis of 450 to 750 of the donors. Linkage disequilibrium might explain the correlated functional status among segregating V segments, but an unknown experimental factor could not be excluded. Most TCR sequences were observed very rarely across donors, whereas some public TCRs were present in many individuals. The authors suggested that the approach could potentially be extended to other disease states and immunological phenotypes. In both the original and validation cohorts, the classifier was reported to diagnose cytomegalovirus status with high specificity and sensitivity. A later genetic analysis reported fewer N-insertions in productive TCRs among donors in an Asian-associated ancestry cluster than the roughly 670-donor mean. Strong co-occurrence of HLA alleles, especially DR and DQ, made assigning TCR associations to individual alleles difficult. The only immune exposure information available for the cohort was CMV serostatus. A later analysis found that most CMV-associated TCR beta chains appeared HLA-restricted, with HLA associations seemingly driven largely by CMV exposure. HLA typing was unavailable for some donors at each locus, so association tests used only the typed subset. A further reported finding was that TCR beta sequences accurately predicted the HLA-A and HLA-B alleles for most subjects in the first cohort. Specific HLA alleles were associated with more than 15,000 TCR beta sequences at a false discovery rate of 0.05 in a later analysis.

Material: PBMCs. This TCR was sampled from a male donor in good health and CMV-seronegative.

The CDR3 sequence is CASGNRVYTEAFF. The nucleotides read TGTGCCAGCGGGAACAGGGTTTACACTGAAGCTTTCTTT. This sequence uses TRBV6-1 and TRBJ1-1, with TRBD1 tentatively as D gene (6 bases match). From a lookup of the germline V gene, CDR1 and CDR2 are MNHNS and SASEGT. The CDR3 has 13 amino acids, counting the end cysteine and phenylalanine. The retained sequence is limited to the CDR3, 39 bases, with the frame set at the first base. V loses 8 bases of germline sequence and J loses 3 bases, and the interval between the two ends is 13 bases.